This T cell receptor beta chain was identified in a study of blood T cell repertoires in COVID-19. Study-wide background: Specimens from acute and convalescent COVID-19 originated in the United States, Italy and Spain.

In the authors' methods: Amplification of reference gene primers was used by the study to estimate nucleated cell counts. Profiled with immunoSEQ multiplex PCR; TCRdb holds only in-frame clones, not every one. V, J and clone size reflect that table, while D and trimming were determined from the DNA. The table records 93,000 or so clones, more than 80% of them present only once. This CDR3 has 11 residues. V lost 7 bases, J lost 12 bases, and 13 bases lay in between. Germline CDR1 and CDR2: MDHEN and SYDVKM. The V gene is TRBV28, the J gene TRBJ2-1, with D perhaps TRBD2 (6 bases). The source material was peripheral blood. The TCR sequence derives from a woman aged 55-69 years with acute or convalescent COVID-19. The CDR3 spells CASTVRDSQFF. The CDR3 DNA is TGTGCCAGCACCGTCCGGGACTCGCAGTTCTTC.